This T cell receptor beta chain came from a study of read filtering for tumor transcriptome and immune sequencing. Findings and limits, study-wide: Dropping single-read clonotypes raised IR-seq and RNA-seq shared-clonotype correlation.

Germline-derived CDR1 and CDR2 are SGHVS and FQNEAQ. V was trimmed by 6 bases and J by 1 base, leaving 27 bases between them. The CDR3 sequence is 19 residues long. This clonotype came up a few times. What it binds is not known. Molecular barcoded adaptors covering alpha/delta and beta/gamma chains were used on approximately 400 ng RNA. TCRdb re-called the reads through MiXCR, storing one row per CDR3 protein. The sample has roughly 130,000 distinct CDR3 sequences; 10% to 15% are singletons. V is TRBV7-8 and J is TRBJ2-5, with a possible D match to TRBD1 (6 bases). This receptor was identified in a donor aged 40 or older with multiple myeloma. Specimen: a population of CD138-negative cells sorted from bone marrow. The CDR3 bases are TGTGCCAGCAGGCCGGCCAAGGGGCGGCAGGGGCCCATCCAAGAGACCCAGTACTTC. This gives the protein CASRPAKGRQGPIQETQYF.